Listed below are T cell receptor beta chains from one sample, sequenced in a study of blood T cell repertoires in COVID-19. Some clones are missing from TCRdb's copy, which holds only in-frame ones; the method was immunoSEQ multiplex PCR. The data show some 350,000 clones, with about 90% seen just once and around 4.6% held by the top ten. The sequenced sample was PBMCs or T cells enriched from blood (not recorded which). The receptors derive from a man younger than 45 who had recovered from COVID-19. Each CDR3 is given with its conserved first and last residue. The D gene is left open where the match is weak. Clone size appears in some rows only: once, few, many, or a class for an expanded clone.

few,TRBD1,TRBJ2-1,TRBV28,TGTGCCAGCAGCCTTTACGGACAGGGTTACAATGAGCAGTTCTTC,CASSLYGQGYNEQFF
-,-,TRBJ1-6,TRBV2,TGTGCCAGCAGTGAAGTAACAGCCAATTCACCCCTCCACTTT,CASSEVTANSPLHF
-,-,TRBJ2-2,TRBV18,TGTGCCAGCTCACCAGCGGAAGGGGCCGGGGAGCTGTTTTTT,CASSPAEGAGELFF
-,TRBD1,TRBJ2-3,TRBV6-5,TGTGCCAGCCGAACAGGGGATACAGATACGCAGTATTTT,CASRTGDTDTQYF
-,-,TRBJ1-1,TRBV6-5,TGTGCCAGCAGTCTAGGGAGTTTCACTGAAGCTTTCTTT,CASSLGSFTEAFF
-,TRBD1,TRBJ1-6,TRBV5-4,TGTGCCAGCAGCGAGAGCGACAGGGGACCCCATTCACCCCTCCACTTT,CASSESDRGPHSPLHF
-,-,TRBJ1-5,TRBV28,TGTGCCAGCAGAAGGAGGGCTAATCAGCCCCAGCATTTT,CASRRRANQPQHF
-,TRBD1,TRBJ1-2,TRBV7-8,TGTGCCAGCAGCTCAGGACAGGGCTATGGCTACACCTTC,CASSSGQGYGYTF
-,-,TRBJ1-6,TRBV6-5,TGTGCCAGCAGATGGGACACCACAAGTTCACCCCTCCACTTT,CASRWDTTSSPLHF
-,TRBD2,TRBJ2-1,TRBV6-5,TGTGCCAGCCCCCCGAGCGGGGGGGCCGCTGAGCAGTTCTTC,CASPPSGGAAEQFF
-,TRBD2,TRBJ2-1,TRBV9,TGTGCCAGCAGCTTCGGACTAGCGGACGACTCCTACAATGAGCAGTTCTTC,CASSFGLADDSYNEQFF
few,TRBD1,TRBJ2-7,TRBV19,TGTGCCAGTAGTTCGAGACAGGGGTACGAGCAGTACTTC,CASSSRQGYEQYF
-,TRBD1,TRBJ2-4,TRBV18,TGTGCCAGCTCACCACCCGGGACAGGTATACTAGCCAAAAACATTCAGTACTTC,CASSPPGTGILAKNIQYF
-,-,TRBJ1-5,TRBV9,TGTGCCAGCAGCGTGGGGCTAAATCAGCCCCAGCATTTT,CASSVGLNQPQHF
-,TRBD1,TRBJ2-2,TRBV19,TGTGCCAGTAGTATGCGGACAGGGTTATACACCGGGGAGCTGTTTTTT,CASSMRTGLYTGELFF
-,-,TRBJ1-2,TRBV29-1,TGCAGCGCAAAGACAGCCTCCTTATCTATCTATGGCTACACCTTC,CSAKTASLSIYGYTF
-,TRBD1,TRBJ2-7,TRBV28,TGTGCCAGCAGTTTAATGGGACAGGGTTGGTCCGAGCAGTACTTC,CASSLMGQGWSEQYF